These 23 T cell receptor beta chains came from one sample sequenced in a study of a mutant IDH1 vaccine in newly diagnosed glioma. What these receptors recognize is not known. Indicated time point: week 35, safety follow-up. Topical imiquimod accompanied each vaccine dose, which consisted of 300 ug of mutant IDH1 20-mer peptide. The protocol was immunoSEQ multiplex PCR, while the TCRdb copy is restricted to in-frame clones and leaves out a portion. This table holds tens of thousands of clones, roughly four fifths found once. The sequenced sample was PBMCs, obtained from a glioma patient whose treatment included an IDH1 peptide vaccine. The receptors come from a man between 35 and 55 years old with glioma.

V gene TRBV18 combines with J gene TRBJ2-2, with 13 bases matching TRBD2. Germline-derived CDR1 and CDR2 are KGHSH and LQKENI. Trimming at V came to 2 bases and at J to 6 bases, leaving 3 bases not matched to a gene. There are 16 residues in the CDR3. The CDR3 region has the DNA TGTGCCAGCTCACCAAGGACTAGCGGGAGTCCCGGGGAGCTGTTTTTT. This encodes CASSPRTSGSPGELFF.

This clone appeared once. The CDR3, as DNA: TGTGCCAGTAGTAGGGTGGGCAATGAGCAGTTCTTC. Its translation: CASSRVGNEQFF. The V call is TRBV19, the J call TRBJ2-1, with D unclear. The CDR3 length is 12 residues. In germline, CDR1 is LNHDA, CDR2 SQIVND (reference sequence). With 4 bases removed from V and 6 bases from J, the gap between germline ends came to 7 bases. The complete variable domain, with remaining parts taken from reference TRBV19 and TRBJ2-1, reads DGGITQSPKYLFRKEGQNVTLSCEQNLNHDAMYWYRQDPGQGLRLIYYSQIVNDFQKGDIAEGYSVSREKKESFPLTVTSAQKNPTAFYLCASSRVGNEQFFGPGTRLTVL.

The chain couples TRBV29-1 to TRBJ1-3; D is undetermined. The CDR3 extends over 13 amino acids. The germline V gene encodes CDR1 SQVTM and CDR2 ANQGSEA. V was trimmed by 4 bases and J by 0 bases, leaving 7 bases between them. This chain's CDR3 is CSVGQSSGNTIYF. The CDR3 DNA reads TGCAGCGTTGGGCAGAGCTCTGGAAACACCATATATTTT.

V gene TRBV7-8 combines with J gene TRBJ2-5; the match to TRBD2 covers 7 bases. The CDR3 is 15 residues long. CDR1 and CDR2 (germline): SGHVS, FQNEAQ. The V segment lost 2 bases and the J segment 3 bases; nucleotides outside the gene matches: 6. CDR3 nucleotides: TGTGCCAGCAGCTTACACCCTGCGGGAGAAGAGACCCAGTACTTC. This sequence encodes CASSLHPAGEETQYF.

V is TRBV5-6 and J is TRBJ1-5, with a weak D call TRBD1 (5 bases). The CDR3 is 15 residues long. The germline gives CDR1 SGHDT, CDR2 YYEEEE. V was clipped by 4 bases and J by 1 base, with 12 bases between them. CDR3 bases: TGTGCCAGCAGCCTCCTGGGGACGAGCAATCAGCCCCAGCATTTT. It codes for CASSLLGTSNQPQHF.

The CDR3: CASSRTSGTYNEQFF. The CDR3 DNA reads TGTGCCAGCAGTCGTACTAGCGGGACCTACAATGAGCAGTTCTTC. The chain combines TRBV11-3 with TRBJ2-1, with TRBD2 matching 10 bases. Per germline, CDR1 SGHNT and CDR2 YENEEA. The CDR3 sequence is 15 residues long. The V gene end was trimmed by 6 bases and the J gene end by 2 bases; junction bases not matched to a gene: 4.

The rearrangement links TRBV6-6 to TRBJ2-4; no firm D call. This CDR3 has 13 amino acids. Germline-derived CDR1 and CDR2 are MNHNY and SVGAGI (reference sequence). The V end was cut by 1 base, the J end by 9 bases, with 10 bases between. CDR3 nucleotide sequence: TGTGCCAGCAGTTACTTTTCTGGCGGCATTCAGTACTTC. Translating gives CASSYFSGGIQYF.

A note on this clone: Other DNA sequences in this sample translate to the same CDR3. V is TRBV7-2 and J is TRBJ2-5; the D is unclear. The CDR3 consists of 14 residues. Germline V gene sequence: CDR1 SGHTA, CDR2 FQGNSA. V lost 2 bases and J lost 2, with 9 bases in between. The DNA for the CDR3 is TGTGCCAGCAGCTTAACCGGGCAGCAAGAGACCCAGTACTTC. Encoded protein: CASSLTGQQETQYF.

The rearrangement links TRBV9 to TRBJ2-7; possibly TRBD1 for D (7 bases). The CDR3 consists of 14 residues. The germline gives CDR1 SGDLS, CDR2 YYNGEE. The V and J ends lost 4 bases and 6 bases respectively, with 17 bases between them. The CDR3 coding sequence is TGTGCCAGCAGCCGGGTGGGCAGGGGGGCCGAGCAGTACTTC. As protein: CASSRVGRGAEQYF.

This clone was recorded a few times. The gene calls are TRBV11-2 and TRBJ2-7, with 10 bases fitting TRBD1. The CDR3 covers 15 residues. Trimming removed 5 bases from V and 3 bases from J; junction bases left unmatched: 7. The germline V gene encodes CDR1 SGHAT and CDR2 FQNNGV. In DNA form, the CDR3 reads TGTGCCAGCAGCCGGACGGACAGGGGGAGCTACGAGCAGTACTTC. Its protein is CASSRTDRGSYEQYF.

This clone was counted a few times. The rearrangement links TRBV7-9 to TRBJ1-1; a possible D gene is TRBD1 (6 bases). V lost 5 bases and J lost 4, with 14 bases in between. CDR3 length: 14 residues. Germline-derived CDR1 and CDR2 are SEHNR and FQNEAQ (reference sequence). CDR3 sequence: CASSLLQGGTEAFF. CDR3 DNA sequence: TGTGCCAGCAGCCTCTTACAAGGGGGCACTGAAGCTTTCTTT.

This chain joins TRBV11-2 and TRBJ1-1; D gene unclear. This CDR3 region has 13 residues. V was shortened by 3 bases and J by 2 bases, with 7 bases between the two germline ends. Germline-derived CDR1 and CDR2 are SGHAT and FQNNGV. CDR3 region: CASSLYSNTEAFF. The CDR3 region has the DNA TGTGCCAGCAGCTTGTATTCTAACACTGAAGCTTTCTTT.

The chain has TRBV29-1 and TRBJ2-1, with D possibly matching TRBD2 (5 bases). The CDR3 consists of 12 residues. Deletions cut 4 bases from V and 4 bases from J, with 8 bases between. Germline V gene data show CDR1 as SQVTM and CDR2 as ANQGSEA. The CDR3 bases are TGCAGCGTTGCCGGGATGTACAATGAGCAGTTCTTC. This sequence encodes CSVAGMYNEQFF.

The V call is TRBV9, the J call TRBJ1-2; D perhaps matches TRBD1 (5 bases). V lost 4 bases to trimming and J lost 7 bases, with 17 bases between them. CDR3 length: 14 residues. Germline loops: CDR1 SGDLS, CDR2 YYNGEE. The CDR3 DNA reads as TGTGCCAGCAGCCCCAAGGGGAATTCTCCTGGCTACACCTTC. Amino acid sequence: CASSPKGNSPGYTF.

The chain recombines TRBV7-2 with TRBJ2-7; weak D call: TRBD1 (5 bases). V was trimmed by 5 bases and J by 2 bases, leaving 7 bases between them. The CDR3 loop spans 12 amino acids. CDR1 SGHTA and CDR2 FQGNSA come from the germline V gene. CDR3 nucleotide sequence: TGTGCCAGCAGCCCGGACACCTACGAGCAGTACTTC. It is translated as CASSPDTYEQYF.

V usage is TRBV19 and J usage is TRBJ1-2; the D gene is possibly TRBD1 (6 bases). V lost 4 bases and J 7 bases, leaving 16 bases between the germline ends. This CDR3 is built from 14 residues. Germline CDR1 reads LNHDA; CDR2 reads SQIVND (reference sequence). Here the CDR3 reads CASSSGRGLGGYTF. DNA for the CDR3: TGTGCCAGTAGTAGCGGCAGGGGCTTAGGTGGCTACACCTTC.

Here the CDR3 DNA reads TGCAGCGTCCTCGGACAGGAGCCTAACTATGGCTACACCTTC. This encodes CSVLGQEPNYGYTF. The V gene is TRBV29-1, the J gene TRBJ1-2; the match to TRBD1 covers 7 bases. J was trimmed by 0 bases and V by 6 bases; bases with no gene match: 7. The germline V gene has CDR1 SQVTM and CDR2 ANQGSEA. This CDR3 contains 14 residues.

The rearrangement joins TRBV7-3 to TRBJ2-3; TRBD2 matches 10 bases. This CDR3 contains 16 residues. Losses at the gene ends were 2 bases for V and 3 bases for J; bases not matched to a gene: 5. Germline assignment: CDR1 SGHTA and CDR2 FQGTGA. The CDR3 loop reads CASSLGASGSTDTQYF. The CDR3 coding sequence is TGTGCCAGCAGCTTAGGGGCTAGCGGGAGTACAGATACGCAGTATTTT.

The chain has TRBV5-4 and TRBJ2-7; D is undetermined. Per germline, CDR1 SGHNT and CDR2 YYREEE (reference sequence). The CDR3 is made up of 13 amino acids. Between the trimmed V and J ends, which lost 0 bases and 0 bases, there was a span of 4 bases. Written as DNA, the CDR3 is TGTGCCAGCAGCTTGGACGTCTCCTACGAGCAGTACTTC. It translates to CASSLDVSYEQYF.

CDR3 protein: CASSERGTQTFF. CDR3 DNA sequence: TGTGCCAGCAGTGAGCGGGGGACCCAGACGTTCTTC. The chain joins TRBV27 to TRBJ2-1; 8 positions match TRBD2. The CDR3 is made up of 12 amino acids. V gave up 5 bases and J gave up 15 bases; unmatched junction bases: 9. CDR1 is MNHEY, CDR2 SMNVEV, per germline (reference sequence).

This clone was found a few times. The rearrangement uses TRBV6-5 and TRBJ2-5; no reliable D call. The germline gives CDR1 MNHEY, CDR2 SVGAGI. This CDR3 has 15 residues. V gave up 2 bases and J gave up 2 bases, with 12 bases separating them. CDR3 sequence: CASSYISGSQETQYF. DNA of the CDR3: TGTGCCAGCAGTTACATCTCCGGATCACAAGAGACCCAGTACTTC.

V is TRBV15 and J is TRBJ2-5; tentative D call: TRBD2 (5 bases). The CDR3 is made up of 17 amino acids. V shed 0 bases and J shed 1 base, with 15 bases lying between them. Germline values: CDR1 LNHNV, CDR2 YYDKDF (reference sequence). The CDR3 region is CATSRDLVLAFQETQYF. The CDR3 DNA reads TGTGCCACCAGCAGAGATCTTGTTCTAGCTTTCCAAGAGACCCAGTACTTC.

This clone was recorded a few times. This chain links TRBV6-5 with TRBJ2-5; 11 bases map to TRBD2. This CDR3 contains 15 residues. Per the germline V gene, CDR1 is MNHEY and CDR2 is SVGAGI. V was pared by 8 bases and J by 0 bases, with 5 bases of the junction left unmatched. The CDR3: CASSGTSGYQETQYF. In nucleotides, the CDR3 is TGTGCCAGCTCGGGGACTAGCGGCTACCAAGAGACCCAGTACTTC.